The 21 T cell receptor beta chains reported below all come from one sample, sequenced in a study of blood T cell repertoires in COVID-19 (dated by TCRdb to 2018 to 2020). The library was produced with the immunoSEQ multiplex PCR assay. Imported from immuneACCESS, the table was reduced by TCRdb to in-frame sequences with V and J called. These copies leave out some clones; in studies compared against another copy, an unresolved V gene accounts for under half, and the cause of the remainder is not known. The sample has some 240,000 clones on record, roughly 90% of them singletons. The ten largest account for roughly 2% of the sample. Sequences were obtained from peripheral blood. These receptors were obtained from an older woman with COVID-19, enrolled during active disease.

J is TRBJ1-1 and V is TRBV15; 9 bases match TRBD1. CDR1 is LNHNV, CDR2 YYDKDF, per germline (reference sequence). The CDR3 length is 16 residues. V trimming: 6 bases; J trimming: 1 base; junction bases outside the gene matches: 9. This chain's CDR3 is CATSRDRVRSNTEAFF. The CDR3 region has the DNA TGTGCCACCAGTCGGGACAGGGTCCGTTCGAACACTGAAGCTTTCTTT.

This clone turned up a few times. The chain links TRBV27 to TRBJ2-2; 8 nucleotides match TRBD2. V was pared by 6 bases and J by 1 base, with 4 bases of the junction left unmatched. Germline V CDR1 and CDR2: MNHEY, SMNVEV (reference sequence). This CDR3 comprises 15 residues. The CDR3: CASRFRGGNTGELFF. The CDR3 DNA reads TGTGCCAGCAGATTCCGGGGGGGGAACACCGGGGAGCTGTTTTTT.

The chain links TRBV12-2 to TRBJ2-7; the D call of TRBD1 is as the table states it, not checked on the DNA. TRBV12-2 constitutes a pseudogene. The CDR3 contains 16 residues. The CDR3 is CASRFPDRTSSYEQYF. DNA for the CDR3: TGTGCAAGTCGCTTTCCGGACAGGACCAGCTCCTACGAGCAGTACTTC.

The chain links TRBV19 to TRBJ1-5, with D possibly TRBD1 on 6 matching bases. V lost 1 base to trimming and J lost 3 bases, with 13 bases between them. The CDR3 loop spans 16 amino acids. Germline assignment: CDR1 LNHDA and CDR2 SQIVND (reference sequence). In DNA, the CDR3 is TGTGCCAGTAGTATAGGTCACAGGGCTATCAATCAGCCCCAGCATTTT. This codes for CASSIGHRAINQPQHF.

J is TRBJ1-2 and V is TRBV2; perhaps TRBD1 as D (5 bases). Germline assignment: CDR1 SNHLY and CDR2 FYNNEI. Deletions cut 6 bases from V and 3 bases from J, with 8 bases between. This CDR3 comprises 12 residues. This CDR3 reads CASRQGYYGYTF. CDR3 nucleotides: TGTGCCAGCAGGCAGGGTTACTATGGCTACACCTTC.

This sequence joins TRBV7-9 and TRBJ2-1; 8 nucleotides line up with TRBD2. Germline V gene data show CDR1 as SEHNR and CDR2 as FQNEAQ (reference sequence). The CDR3 extends over 16 amino acids. V shed 4 bases, J shed 3 bases, and the junction held 8 bases outside the gene matches. DNA for the CDR3: TGTGCCAGCAGCTCGACTCGGGGGGGCCACTACAATGAGCAGTTCTTC. This gives the protein CASSSTRGGHYNEQFF.

The CDR3 DNA follows: TGTGCCAGCAGCCAAGTGTACGGACAGGGGGTTTTAACTAATGAAAAACTGTTTTTT. Its translation is CASSQVYGQGVLTNEKLFF. The V and J genes are TRBV3-1 (or the pseudogene TRBV3-2) and TRBJ1-4; TRBD1 matches 10 bases. Per the germline V gene, CDR1 is LGHDT and CDR2 is YNNKEL (reference sequence). The ends lost 1 base at V and 1 base at J; junction bases unmatched: 9. This CDR3 has 19 residues.

This sequence joins TRBV13 and TRBJ2-1; 10 positions match TRBD1. Germline CDR1 and CDR2: PRHDT and FYEKMQ (reference sequence). The CDR3 extends over 12 amino acids. Trimming at V came to 9 bases and at J to 9 bases, leaving 5 bases not matched to a gene. CDR3 nucleotide sequence: TGTGCCAGTGGGACAGGGGTAAGTGAGCAGTTCTTC. Translation: CASGTGVSEQFF. The complete variable domain, with remaining parts taken from reference TRBV13 and TRBJ2-1, reads AAGVIQSPRHLIKEKRETATLKCYPIPRHDTVYWYQQGPGQDPQFLISFYEKMQSDKGSIPDRFSAQQFSDYHSELNMSSLELGDSALYFCASGTGVSEQFFGPGTRLTVL.

The chain combines TRBV11-2 with TRBJ1-2, with D possibly matching TRBD1 (6 bases). Deletions cut 0 bases from V and 5 bases from J, with 13 bases between. The CDR3 covers 15 residues. The germline CDR1 and CDR2 sequences are SGHAT and FQNNGV. The CDR3 nucleotides are TGTGCCAGCAGCTTAGACCCAGGGGTTGGTTATGGCTACACCTTC. Translated: CASSLDPGVGYGYTF.

The chain employs TRBV6-6 and TRBJ1-5; TRBD1 matches at 9 bases. J was trimmed by 4 bases and V by 4 bases; bases with no gene match: 8. The CDR3 runs 16 residues. Germline CDR1 is MNHNY and CDR2 is SVGAGI (reference sequence). CDR3 residues: CASSSDRGFVNQPQHF. DNA for the CDR3: TGTGCCAGCAGTTCGGACAGGGGATTCGTGAATCAGCCCCAGCATTTT.

A single count supports this clone. The sample has other DNA sequences that encode this CDR3 too. This chain links TRBV18 with TRBJ2-7; 7 bases line up with TRBD1. J gave up 3 bases and V 6 bases, and 5 bases lay outside the gene matches. The V gene's germline CDR1 is KGHSH and CDR2 LQKENI. The CDR3 loop spans 13 amino acids. CDR3 sequence: CASSSRDSYEQYF. In nucleotides, the CDR3 is TGTGCCAGCTCTTCACGGGACAGCTACGAGCAGTACTTC.

The chain recombines TRBV4-3 with TRBJ1-1; D might be TRBD1 (5 bases). The CDR3 runs 15 residues. Germline V gene data show CDR1 as LGHNA and CDR2 as YSLEER. V lost 0 bases to trimming and J lost 2 bases, with 10 bases between them. CDR3 sequence (DNA): TGCGCCAGCAGCCAAGATCAGGGCCGAAACACTGAAGCTTTCTTT. As protein: CASSQDQGRNTEAFF.

There are a few counts of this clone. J is TRBJ1-1 and V is TRBV4-2; no clear D. Germline loops: CDR1 LGHNA, CDR2 YNFKEQ. This CDR3 spans 12 amino acids. V lost 8 bases and J 3 bases, leaving 10 bases between the germline ends. CDR3 in amino acids: CASGSSDTEAFF. Here the CDR3 DNA reads TGTGCCAGCGGTAGTTCGGACACTGAAGCTTTCTTT.

This clone has only one observation. The chain links TRBV4-2 to TRBJ2-7; D gene unclear. V shed 3 bases and J shed 6 bases, with 18 bases lying between them. The CDR3 is made up of 15 amino acids. The germline CDR1 and CDR2 sequences are LGHNA and YNFKEQ. The CDR3 DNA follows: TGTGCCAGCAGCCACCCTGACACACCAAGGCTCGAGCAGTACTTC. This codes for CASSHPDTPRLEQYF.

This sequence joins TRBV4-1 and TRBJ1-1; D call uncertain. With 0 bases removed from V and 1 base from J, the gap between germline ends came to 24 bases. The V gene's germline CDR1 is MGHRA and CDR2 YSYEKL. The CDR3 sequence is 20 residues long. CDR3 DNA sequence: TGCGCCAGCAGCCAAGAAGCCTCCGACGGCAGGTTGGCGAGGAACACTGAAGCTTTCTTT. This encodes CASSQEASDGRLARNTEAFF.

This chain links TRBV18 with TRBJ1-2; TRBD1 matches 7 bases. The germline gives CDR1 KGHSH, CDR2 LQKENI. The CDR3 is 13 residues long. V lost 11 bases, J lost 2 bases, and 8 bases stayed unmatched. CDR3 protein: CASEGQENYGYTF. As DNA, the CDR3 is TGTGCCTCCGAAGGACAGGAGAACTATGGCTACACCTTC.

The table lists this clone with a count of one. The rearrangement uses TRBV14 and TRBJ1-1, with D possibly being TRBD1 (5 bases). Germline V CDR1 and CDR2: SGHDN, FVKESK. The CDR3 consists of 15 residues. The germline V and J ends were trimmed by 2 bases and 5 bases, with 15 bases remaining between them. The CDR3 region is CASSQTIKGRTEAFF. The CDR3 DNA follows: TGTGCCAGCAGCCAAACAATAAAGGGGAGGACTGAAGCTTTCTTT. The variable domain in full, completed from reference TRBV14 and TRBJ1-1, reads EAGVTQFPSHSVIEKGQTVTLRCDPISGHDNLYWYRRVMGKEIKFLLHFVKESKQDESGMPNNRFLAERTGGTYSTLKVQPAELEDSGVYFCASSQTIKGRTEAFFGQGTRLTVV.

V gene TRBV6-4 combines with J gene TRBJ2-3; TRBD2 is a possible D gene (5 bases). V was clipped by 2 bases and J by 10 bases, with 13 bases between them. The CDR3 spans 13 residues. Germline values: CDR1 MRHNA, CDR2 SNTAGT. The CDR3 reads CASSDGRVTPQYF. The CDR3 DNA reads TGTGCCAGCAGTGACGGGAGAGTGACCCCGCAGTATTTT.

The chain combines TRBV2 with TRBJ1-5; 9 nucleotides line up with TRBD1. CDR3 length: 14 amino acids. Germline-derived CDR1 and CDR2 are SNHLY and FYNNEI. The ends lost 8 bases at V and 6 bases at J; junction bases unmatched: 8. This CDR3 is CASAGTGLFQPQHF. In nucleotides, the CDR3 is TGTGCCAGCGCTGGGACAGGGCTTTTTCAGCCCCAGCATTTT.

This rearrangement joins TRBV5-1 to TRBJ2-7, with D perhaps TRBD1 (8 bases). CDR1 is SGHRS and CDR2 is YFSETQ in the germline V gene. The length of the CDR3 is 15 residues. The V and J ends lost 1 base and 5 bases respectively, with 16 bases between them. CDR3 coding DNA: TGCGCCAGCAGCTTGACCTCACAGGGGGGGAACGAGCAGTACTTC. Translated, it gives CASSLTSQGGNEQYF.

This clone has just a few counts. The chain joins TRBV7-3 to TRBJ2-3; D ambiguous. The V and J ends lost 4 bases and 6 bases respectively, with 11 bases between them. CDR3 size: 13 residues. Germline V gives CDR1 SGHTA, CDR2 FQGTGA. The DNA for the CDR3 is TGTGCCAGCAGCTCGACCACCGGGGATACGCAGTATTTT. Amino acids: CASSSTTGDTQYF.